Listed below are T cell receptor beta chains from one sample, sequenced in a study of blood T cell repertoires in COVID-19. Generated by immunoSEQ multiplex PCR, the TCRdb table keeps only in-frame clones and is missing some. The table lists roughly 250,000 clones, about 93% of them singletons, with 1.9% in the top ten. Sequencing used PBMCs or T cells enriched from blood (not recorded which). These receptors came from a woman between 18 and 30 years old who had recovered from COVID-19. CDR3s include the opening cysteine and the closing phenylalanine or tryptophan. D genes are given only for firm matches. Size is stated for part of the rows, as once, few or many counts, or as a class when the clone is expanded.

TRBJ2-1	TRBV18	TRBD2	.	TGTGCCAGCTCACCACTGCGTAGCGGGATTGGGAATGAGCAGTTCTTC	CASSPLRSGIGNEQFF
TRBJ1-1	TRBV5-4	.	.	TGTGCCAGCAGCTACCCGACGGGGGTGGGGAACACTGAAGCTTTCTTT	CASSYPTGVGNTEAFF
TRBJ2-3	TRBV13	TRBD2	.	TGTGCCAGCAGCTTAGGGACTAGCGGGGCCGGGGGGAGCACAGATACGCAGTATTTT	CASSLGTSGAGGSTDTQYF
TRBJ1-5	TRBV9	.	.	TGTGCCAGCAGCGTTTCCGGACTGTTCAATCAGCCCCAGCATTTT	CASSVSGLFNQPQHF
TRBJ1-1	TRBV25-1	.	.	TGTGCCAGCAGTGAACCCTCCGGGGGGCGCGGCACTGAAGCTTTCTTT	CASSEPSGGRGTEAFF
TRBJ1-1	TRBV9	TRBD1	.	TGTGCCAGCAGCGGATTGACAGGGCCGGGCACTGAAGCTTTCTTT	CASSGLTGPGTEAFF
TRBJ1-2	TRBV28	.	once	TGTGCCAGCAATACAGCCAACTATGGCTACACCTTC	CASNTANYGYTF
TRBJ2-5	TRBV15	TRBD2	.	TGTGCCACCAGCAGAGCCCCTAAGACTAGCGGGAGTTATCAAGAGACCCAGTACTTC	CATSRAPKTSGSYQETQYF
TRBJ1-6	TRBV7-2	.	.	TGTGCCAGCAGCTTAGACTTTGGGGGCGGTTCACCCCTCCACTTT	CASSLDFGGGSPLHF
TRBJ1-2	TRBV7-9	TRBD1	.	TGTGCCAGCAGCTCCGGGACAGGGGAAGCCACCTTC	CASSSGTGEATF
TRBJ2-7	TRBV18	TRBD2	.	TGTGCCAGCTCACCGGGACTAGCGGGGACCTACGAGCAGTACTTC	CASSPGLAGTYEQYF
TRBJ2-7	TRBV7-2	.	.	TGTGCCAGCAGCTTAGCTCACTACGAGCAGTACTTC	CASSLAHYEQYF
TRBJ2-7	TRBV14	TRBD2	.	TGTGCCAGCAGCCAGAGCGGGGTCTCCTACGAGCAGTACTTC	CASSQSGVSYEQYF
TRBJ2-2	TRBV24-1	TRBD2	.	TGTGCCACCAGTGATTCCCGGACTAGCGGGGGGAACACCGGGGAGCTGTTTTTT	CATSDSRTSGGNTGELFF
TRBJ1-2	TRBV7-9	.	.	TGTGCCAGCAGCTTAACCGAGGACTACACCTTC	CASSLTEDYTF
TRBJ2-7	TRBV28	.	.	TGTGCCAGCAGGGATTCAGGGTTAGCTTCCTACGAGCAGTACTTC	CASRDSGLASYEQYF
TRBJ1-2	TRBV12-3/TRBV12-4	.	.	TGTGCCAGCAGTTTAGGGAGATCACATGGCTACACCTTC	CASSLGRSHGYTF
TRBJ1-5	TRBV27	.	.	TGTGCCAGCAGTTTTAGGGCCCCGGGACACCCCCTAGGAGATCAGCCCCAGCATTTT	CASSFRAPGHPLGDQPQHF
TRBJ1-2	TRBV11-2	.	.	TGTGCCAGCAGTTCAGGAAATTACTATGGCTACACCTTC	CASSSGNYYGYTF
TRBJ1-3	TRBV7-8	.	.	TGTGCCAGCAGCTTAGGTTGGCAGGGCCCCGCCAGAGTATATTTT	CASSLGWQGPARVYF
TRBJ1-2	TRBV11-3	.	.	TGTGCCAGCCCAAGGAGATTAGCTAACTATGGCTACACCTTC	CASPRRLANYGYTF